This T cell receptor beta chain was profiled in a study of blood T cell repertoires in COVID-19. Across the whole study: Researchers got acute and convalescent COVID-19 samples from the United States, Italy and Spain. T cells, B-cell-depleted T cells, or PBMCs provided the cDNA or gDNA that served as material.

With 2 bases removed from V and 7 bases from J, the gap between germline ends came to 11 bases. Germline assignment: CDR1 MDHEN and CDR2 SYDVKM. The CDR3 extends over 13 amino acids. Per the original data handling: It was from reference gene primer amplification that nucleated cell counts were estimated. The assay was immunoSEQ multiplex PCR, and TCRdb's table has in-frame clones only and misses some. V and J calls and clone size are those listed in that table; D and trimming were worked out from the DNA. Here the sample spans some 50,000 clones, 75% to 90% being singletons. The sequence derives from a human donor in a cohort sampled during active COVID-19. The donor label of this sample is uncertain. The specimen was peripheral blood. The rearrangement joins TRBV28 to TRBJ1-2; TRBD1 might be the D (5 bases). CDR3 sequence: CASSLKVGPGYTF. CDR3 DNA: TGTGCCAGCAGTTTAAAGGTGGGGCCTGGCTACACCTTC.